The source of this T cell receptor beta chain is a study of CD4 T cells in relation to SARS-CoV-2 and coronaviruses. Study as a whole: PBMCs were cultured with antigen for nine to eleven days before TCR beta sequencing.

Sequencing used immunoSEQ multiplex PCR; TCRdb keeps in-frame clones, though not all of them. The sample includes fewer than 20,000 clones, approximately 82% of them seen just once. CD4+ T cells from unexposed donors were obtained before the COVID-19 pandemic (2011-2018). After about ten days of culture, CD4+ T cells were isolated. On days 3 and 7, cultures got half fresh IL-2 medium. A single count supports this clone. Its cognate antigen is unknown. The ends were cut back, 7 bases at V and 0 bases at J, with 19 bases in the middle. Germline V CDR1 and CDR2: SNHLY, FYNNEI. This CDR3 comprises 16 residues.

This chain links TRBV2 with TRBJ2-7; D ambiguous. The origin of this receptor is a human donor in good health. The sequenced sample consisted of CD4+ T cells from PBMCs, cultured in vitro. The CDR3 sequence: CASTELGPLGSYEQYF. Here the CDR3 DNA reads TGTGCCAGCACCGAGCTGGGTCCTTTGGGCTCCTACGAGCAGTACTTC.